These 2 T cell receptor beta chains came from one sample sequenced in a study of early T cells in non-severe SARS-CoV-2 infection. TCRdb independently ran MiXCR on the 5' RACE reads; one entry per CDR3 protein. Of about 45,000 distinct CDR3 sequences in the sample, more than 9% were seen once. Sequenced sample: whole blood. The receptors derive from an adult who was a healthcare worker with PCR-confirmed SARS-CoV-2 infection or an uninfected control (not recorded which).

This clonotype was counted many times. The chain has TRBV29-1 and TRBJ1-1; perhaps TRBD1 as D (5 bases). Trimming took 1 base from V and 8 from J, leaving 8 bases between them. The CDR3 length is 11 residues. The germline gives CDR1 SQVTM, CDR2 ANQGSEA. The CDR3 loop is CSVEAPGEAFF. CDR3 bases: TGCAGCGTTGAAGCCCCAGGGGAAGCTTTCTTT.

This clonotype was observed many times. The chain links TRBV27 to TRBJ1-1; D not resolved. V was pared by 4 bases and J by 2 bases, with 11 bases between. From germline, CDR1 is MNHEY and CDR2 SMNVEV (reference sequence). This CDR3 region has 14 residues. The chain's CDR3 is CASSSEIYNTEAFF. In nucleotides, the CDR3 is TGTGCCAGCAGTTCCGAGATATATAACACTGAAGCTTTCTTT.